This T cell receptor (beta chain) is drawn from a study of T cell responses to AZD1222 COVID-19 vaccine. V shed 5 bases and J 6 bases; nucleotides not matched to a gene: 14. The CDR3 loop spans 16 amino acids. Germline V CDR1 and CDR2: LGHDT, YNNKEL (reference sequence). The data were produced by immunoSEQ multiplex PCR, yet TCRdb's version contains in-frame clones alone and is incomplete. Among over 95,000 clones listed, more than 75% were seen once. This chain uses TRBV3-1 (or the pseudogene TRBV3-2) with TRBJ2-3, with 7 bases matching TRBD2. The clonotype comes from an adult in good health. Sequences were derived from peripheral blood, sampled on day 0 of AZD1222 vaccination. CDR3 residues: CASSASGPGGGDTQYF. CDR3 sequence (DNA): TGTGCCAGCAGCGCCTCAGGACCGGGGGGAGGGGATACGCAGTATTTT.